This T cell receptor beta chain was sequenced in a study of blood T cell repertoires in COVID-19. Some clones are missing from TCRdb's copy, which holds only in-frame ones; the method was immunoSEQ multiplex PCR. The sample contains 200,000 to 250,000 clones, roughly 88% of which appear only once. Germline loops: CDR1 GTSNPN, CDR2 SVGIG (reference sequence). The CDR3 spans 15 residues. Unmatched junction bases numbered 6, after V lost 2 bases and J lost 3 bases. The V gene is TRBV30, the J gene TRBJ1-4; 7 nucleotides align to TRBD1. The sequence was obtained from a woman between 45 and 65 years old who had recovered from COVID-19. Sequencing was performed on PBMCs or T cells enriched from blood (not recorded which). CDR3 nucleotides: TGTGCCTGGAGTCCGGGACAGTTCTCTAATGAAAAACTGTTTTTT. Translated, it gives CAWSPGQFSNEKLFF.